This T cell receptor (beta chain) was documented in a study of identical twins. Points from the study as a whole: Fewer insertions marked abundant cord blood beta clonotypes; young adult naive trended weakly, memory not at all. Among monozygotic twins, out-of-frame TCR alpha sharing exceeded what models predicted.

Points on this clonotype: As yet, its antigen is unknown.

TCRdb reprocessed the 5' RACE reads via MiXCR and lists one record per CDR3 protein. The sample gives hundreds of thousands of distinct CDR3 sequences, approximately 9% of which show up once; 0.98% is in the top ten. The length of the CDR3 is 16 residues. V lost 0 bases and J 1 base, leaving 12 bases between the germline ends. A further study also used this sample, focusing on yellow fever vaccine responses in identical twins.

The chain links TRBV12-3 or TRBV12-4 to TRBJ1-1, with no clear D. Input material: PBMCs. The receptor was isolated from a woman aged 18-29 years in good health. The CDR3 nucleotides are TGTGCCAGCAGTTTAGCGCTTAGGCCTAGGAACACTGAAGCTTTCTTT. Residues: CASSLALRPRNTEAFF.